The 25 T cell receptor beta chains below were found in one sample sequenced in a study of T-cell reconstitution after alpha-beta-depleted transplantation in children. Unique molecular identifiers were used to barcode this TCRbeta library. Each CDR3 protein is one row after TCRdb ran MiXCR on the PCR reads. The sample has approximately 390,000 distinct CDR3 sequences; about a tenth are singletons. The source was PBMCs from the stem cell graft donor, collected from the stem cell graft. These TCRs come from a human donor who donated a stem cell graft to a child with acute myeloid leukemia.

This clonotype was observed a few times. The CDR3 nucleotides are TGTGCCACCAGCCGTCGGACCTCTGGGGCCAACGTCCTGACTTTC. Its translation: CATSRRTSGANVLTF. The rearrangement links TRBV15 to TRBJ2-6; D ambiguous. V was pared by 5 bases and J by 0 bases, with 8 bases between. This CDR3 comprises 15 residues. Germline values: CDR1 LNHNV, CDR2 YYDKDF (reference sequence).

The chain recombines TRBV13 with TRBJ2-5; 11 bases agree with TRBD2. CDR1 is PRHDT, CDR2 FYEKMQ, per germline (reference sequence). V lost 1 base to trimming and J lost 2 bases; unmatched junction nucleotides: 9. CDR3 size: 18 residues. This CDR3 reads CASSLAPTSGGRQETQYF. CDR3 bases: TGTGCCAGCAGCTTAGCCCCCACTAGCGGGGGCCGACAAGAGACCCAGTACTTC.

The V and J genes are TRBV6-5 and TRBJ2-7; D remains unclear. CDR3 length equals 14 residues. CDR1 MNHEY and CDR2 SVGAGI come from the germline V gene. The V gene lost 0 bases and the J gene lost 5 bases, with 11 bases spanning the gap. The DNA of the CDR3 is TGTGCCAGCAGTTACTCGCCCGGGCCTGACGAGCAGTACTTC. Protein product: CASSYSPGPDEQYF.

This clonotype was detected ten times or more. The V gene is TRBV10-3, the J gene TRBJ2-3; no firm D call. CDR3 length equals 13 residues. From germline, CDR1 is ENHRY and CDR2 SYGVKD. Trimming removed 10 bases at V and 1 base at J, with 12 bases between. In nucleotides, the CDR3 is TGTGCCACCTCGGGTTGGGGCACAGATACGCAGTATTTT. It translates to CATSGWGTDTQYF.

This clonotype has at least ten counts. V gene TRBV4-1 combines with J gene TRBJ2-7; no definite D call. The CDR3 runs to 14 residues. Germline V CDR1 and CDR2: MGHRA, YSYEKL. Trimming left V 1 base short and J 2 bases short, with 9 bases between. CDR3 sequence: CASSQVTATYEQYF. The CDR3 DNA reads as TGCGCCAGCAGCCAAGTTACAGCGACCTACGAGCAGTACTTC.

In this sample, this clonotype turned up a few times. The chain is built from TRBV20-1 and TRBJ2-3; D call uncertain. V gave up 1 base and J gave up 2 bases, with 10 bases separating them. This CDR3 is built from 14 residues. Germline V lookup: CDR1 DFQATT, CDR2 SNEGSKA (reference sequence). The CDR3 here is CSARVTRNTDTQYF. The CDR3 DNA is TGCAGTGCTAGAGTTACGCGAAACACAGATACGCAGTATTTT.

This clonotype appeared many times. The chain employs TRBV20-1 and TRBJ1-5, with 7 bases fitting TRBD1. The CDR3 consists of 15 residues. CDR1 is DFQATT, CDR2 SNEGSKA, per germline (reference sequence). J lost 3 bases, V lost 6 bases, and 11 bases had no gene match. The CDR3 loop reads CSARAEGADNQPQHF. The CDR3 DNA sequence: TGCAGTGCACGGGCAGAGGGGGCGGACAATCAGCCCCAGCATTTT.

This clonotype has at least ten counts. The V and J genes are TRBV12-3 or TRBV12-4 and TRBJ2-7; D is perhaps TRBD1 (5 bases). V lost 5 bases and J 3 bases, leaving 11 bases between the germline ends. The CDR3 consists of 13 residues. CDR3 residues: CASSPTGIYEQYV. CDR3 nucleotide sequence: TGTGCCAGCAGTCCCACAGGTATCTACGAGCAGTACGTC.

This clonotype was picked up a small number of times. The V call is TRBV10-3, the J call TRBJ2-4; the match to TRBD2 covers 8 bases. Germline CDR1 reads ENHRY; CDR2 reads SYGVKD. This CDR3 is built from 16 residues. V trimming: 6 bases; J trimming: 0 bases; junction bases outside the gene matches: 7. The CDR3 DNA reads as TGTGCCATCAGCCCGGGACTAGGGCTAGCCAAAAACATTCAGTACTTC. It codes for CAISPGLGLAKNIQYF.

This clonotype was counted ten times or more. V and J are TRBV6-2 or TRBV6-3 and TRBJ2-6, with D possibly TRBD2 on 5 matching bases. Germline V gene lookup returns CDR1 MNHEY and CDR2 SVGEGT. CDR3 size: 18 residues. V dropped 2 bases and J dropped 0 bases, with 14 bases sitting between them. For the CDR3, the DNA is TGTGCCAGCAGTTACGTTCGGGGATTCCCCTCTGGGGCCAACGTCCTGACTTTC. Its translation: CASSYVRGFPSGANVLTF.

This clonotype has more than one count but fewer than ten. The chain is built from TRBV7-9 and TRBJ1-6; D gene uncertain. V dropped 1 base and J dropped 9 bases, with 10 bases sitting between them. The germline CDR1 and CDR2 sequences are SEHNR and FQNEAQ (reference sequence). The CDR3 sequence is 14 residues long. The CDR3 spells CASSLVGVSSPLHF. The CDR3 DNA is TGTGCCAGCAGCTTAGTGGGTGTTAGTTCACCCCTCCACTTT.

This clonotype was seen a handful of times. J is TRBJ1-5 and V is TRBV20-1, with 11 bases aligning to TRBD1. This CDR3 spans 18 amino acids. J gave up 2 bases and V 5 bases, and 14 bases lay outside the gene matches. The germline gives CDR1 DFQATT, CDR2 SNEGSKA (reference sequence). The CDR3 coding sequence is TGCAGTGCTTGCACCGGGACAGGGGGTGTTGGAGGCAATCAGCCCCAGCATTTT. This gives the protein CSACTGTGGVGGNQPQHF.

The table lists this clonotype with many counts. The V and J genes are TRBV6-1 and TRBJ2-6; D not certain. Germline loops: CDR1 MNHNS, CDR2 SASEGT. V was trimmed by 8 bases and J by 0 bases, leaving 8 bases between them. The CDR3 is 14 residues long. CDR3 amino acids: CASSRFSGANVLTF. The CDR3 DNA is TGTGCCAGCTCTCGCTTCTCTGGGGCCAACGTCCTGACTTTC.

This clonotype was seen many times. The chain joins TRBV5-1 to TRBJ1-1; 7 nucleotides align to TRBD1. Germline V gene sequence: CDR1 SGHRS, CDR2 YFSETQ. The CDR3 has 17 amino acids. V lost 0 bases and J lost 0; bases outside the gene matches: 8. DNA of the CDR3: TGCGCCAGCAGCTTGGCCCCACAGGGGATCATGAACACTGAAGCTTTCTTT. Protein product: CASSLAPQGIMNTEAFF.

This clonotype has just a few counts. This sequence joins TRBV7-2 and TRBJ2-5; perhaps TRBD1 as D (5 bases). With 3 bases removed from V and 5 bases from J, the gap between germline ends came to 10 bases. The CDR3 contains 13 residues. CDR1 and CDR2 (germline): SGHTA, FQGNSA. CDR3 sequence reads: CASSFQGLETQYF. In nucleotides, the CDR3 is TGTGCCAGCAGCTTTCAGGGCCTGGAGACCCAGTACTTC. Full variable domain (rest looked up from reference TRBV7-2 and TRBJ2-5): GAGVSQSPSNKVTEKGKDVELRCDPISGHTALYWYRQSLGQGLEFLIYFQGNSAPDKSGLPSDRFSAERTGGSVSTLTIQRTQQEDSAVYLCASSFQGLETQYFGPGTRLLVL.

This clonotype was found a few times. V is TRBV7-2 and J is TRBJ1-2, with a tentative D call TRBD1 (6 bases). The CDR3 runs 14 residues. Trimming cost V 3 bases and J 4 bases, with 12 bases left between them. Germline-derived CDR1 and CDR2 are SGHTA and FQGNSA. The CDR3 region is CASSFDGQRYGYTF. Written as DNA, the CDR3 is TGTGCCAGCAGCTTTGACGGACAGCGCTATGGCTACACCTTC.

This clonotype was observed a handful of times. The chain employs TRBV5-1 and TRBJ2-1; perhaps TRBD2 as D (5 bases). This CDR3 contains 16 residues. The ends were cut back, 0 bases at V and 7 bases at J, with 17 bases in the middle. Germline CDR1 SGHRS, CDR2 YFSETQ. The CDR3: CASSLGDVARGNEQFF. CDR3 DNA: TGCGCCAGCAGCTTGGGCGATGTGGCTAGAGGGAATGAGCAGTTCTTC.

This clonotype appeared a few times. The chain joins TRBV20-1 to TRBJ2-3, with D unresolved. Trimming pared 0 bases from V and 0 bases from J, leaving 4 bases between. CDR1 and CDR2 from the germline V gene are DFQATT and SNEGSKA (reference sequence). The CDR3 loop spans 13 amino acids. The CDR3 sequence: CSARDSSTDTQYF. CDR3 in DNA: TGCAGTGCTAGAGATTCTAGCACAGATACGCAGTATTTT.

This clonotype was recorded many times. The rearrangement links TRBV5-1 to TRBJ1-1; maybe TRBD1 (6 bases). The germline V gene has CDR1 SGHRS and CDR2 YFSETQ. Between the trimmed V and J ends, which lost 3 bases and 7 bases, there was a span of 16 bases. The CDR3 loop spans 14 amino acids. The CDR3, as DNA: TGCGCCAGCAGCTCCTTAGGGGGTTGGGGTGAAGCTTTCTTT. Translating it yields CASSSLGGWGEAFF.

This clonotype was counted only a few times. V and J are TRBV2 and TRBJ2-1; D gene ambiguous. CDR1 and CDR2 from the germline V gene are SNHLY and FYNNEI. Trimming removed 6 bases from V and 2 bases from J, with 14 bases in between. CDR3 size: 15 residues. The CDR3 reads CASRGTSSAYNEQFF. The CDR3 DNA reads TGTGCCAGCAGGGGTACCAGCTCGGCCTACAATGAGCAGTTCTTC.

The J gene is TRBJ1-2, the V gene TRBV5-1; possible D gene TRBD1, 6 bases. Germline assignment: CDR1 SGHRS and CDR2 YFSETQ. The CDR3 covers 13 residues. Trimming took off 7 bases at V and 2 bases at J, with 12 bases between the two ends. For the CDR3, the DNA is TGCGCCAGCTACGTGGACAGAAACTATGGCTACACCTTC. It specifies CASYVDRNYGYTF.

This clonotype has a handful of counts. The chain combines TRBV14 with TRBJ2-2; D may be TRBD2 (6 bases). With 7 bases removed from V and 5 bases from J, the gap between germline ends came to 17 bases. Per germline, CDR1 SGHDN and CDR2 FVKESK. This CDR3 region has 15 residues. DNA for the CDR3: TGTGCCAGCAAGGGGCCCGGGACTCTTACCGGGGAGCTGTTTTTT. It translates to CASKGPGTLTGELFF.

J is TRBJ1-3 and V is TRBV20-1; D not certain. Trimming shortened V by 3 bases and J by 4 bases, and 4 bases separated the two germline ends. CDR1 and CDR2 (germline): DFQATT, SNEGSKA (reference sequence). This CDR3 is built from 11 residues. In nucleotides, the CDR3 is TGCAGTGCTAGCATGGGAAACACCATATATTTT. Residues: CSASMGNTIYF.

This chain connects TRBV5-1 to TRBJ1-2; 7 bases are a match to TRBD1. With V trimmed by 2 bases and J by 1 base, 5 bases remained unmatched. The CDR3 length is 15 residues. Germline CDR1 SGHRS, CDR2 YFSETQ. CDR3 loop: CASSFGTANNYGYTF. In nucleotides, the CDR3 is TGCGCCAGCAGCTTCGGGACAGCGAATAACTATGGCTACACCTTC.

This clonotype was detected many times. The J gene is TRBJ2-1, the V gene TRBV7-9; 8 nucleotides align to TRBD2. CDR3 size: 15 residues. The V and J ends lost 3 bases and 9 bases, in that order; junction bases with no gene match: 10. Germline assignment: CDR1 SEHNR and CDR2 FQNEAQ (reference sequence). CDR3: CASSLGSGTPVEQFF. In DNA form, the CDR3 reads TGTGCCAGCAGCTTGGGTAGCGGGACCCCAGTTGAGCAGTTCTTC.